Each of the 7 T cell receptor beta chains below was sequenced from the same sample in a study of T cells in Graves' hyperthyroidism and ophthalmopathy. There were TCR beta CDR3 regions amplified from RNA transcripts. The HTBI primer set was used in a first-round RT-PCR of the TCR CDR3. TCRdb called the multiplex PCR reads again in MiXCR, with one record for every CDR3 protein. This repertoire shows a few hundred thousand distinct CDR3 sequences, roughly an eighth found once; its top ten account for roughly 35%. The sample was blood. Receptors originate from a woman in her 40s with Graves' ophthalmopathy.

This clonotype has ten or more counts. V is TRBV7-9 and J is TRBJ1-1; 8 bases map to TRBD1. The CDR3 contains 14 residues. Germline V CDR1 and CDR2: SEHNR, FQNEAQ (reference sequence). J was trimmed by 2 bases and V by 6 bases; bases with no gene match: 5. CDR3 amino acids: CASSYGQGNTEAFF. CDR3 sequence (DNA): TGTGCCAGCAGTTATGGACAGGGCAACACTGAAGCTTTCTTT.

Many counts were recorded for this clonotype. V usage is TRBV6-5 and J usage is TRBJ1-1; no clear D. CDR1 and CDR2 (germline): MNHEY, SVGAGI. This CDR3 region has 15 residues. V shed 1 base and J shed 1 base, with 10 bases lying between them. CDR3 nucleotide sequence: TGTGCCAGCAGTTACTTTAGGACTCAGAACACTGAAGCTTTCTTT. Amino acid sequence: CASSYFRTQNTEAFF.

The chain employs TRBV11-2 and TRBJ2-5; 7 bases are a match to TRBD2. Germline trimming cut 5 bases from V and 5 bases from J; bases unmatched to any gene: 8. Germline V gene data show CDR1 as SGHAT and CDR2 as FQNNGV. This CDR3 has 14 amino acids. The CDR3 DNA follows: TGTGCCAGCAGCGTTGGGGGGGACGGGGAGACCCAGTACTTC. This encodes CASSVGGDGETQYF.

The V call is TRBV20-1, the J call TRBJ2-7; 8 bases are a match to TRBD2. CDR1 is DFQATT and CDR2 is SNEGSKA in the germline V gene (reference sequence). The CDR3 is 12 residues long. V lost 3 bases and J lost 5; bases outside the gene matches: 3. The CDR3: CSASGRVDEQYF. CDR3 DNA: TGCAGTGCTAGCGGGAGGGTCGACGAGCAGTACTTC.

This clonotype was observed a few times. The V and J genes are TRBV7-8 and TRBJ1-3; unclear D gene. The germline V gene encodes CDR1 SGHVS and CDR2 FQNEAQ. The V gene lost 0 bases and the J gene lost 0 bases, with 9 bases spanning the gap. The CDR3 extends over 16 amino acids. In DNA form, the CDR3 reads TGTGCCAGCAGCTTAGCCTTACTCGACTCTGGAAACACCATATATTTT. Amino acids: CASSLALLDSGNTIYF.

This clonotype showed up many times. This chain uses TRBV5-5 with TRBJ2-5; 12 nucleotides match TRBD2. Germline assignment: CDR1 SGHKS and CDR2 YYEKEE (reference sequence). The CDR3 length is 15 residues. The trim removed 4 bases at V and 5 bases at J, leaving 6 bases unmatched. CDR3 protein: CASSARGTSGETQYF. In nucleotides, the CDR3 is TGTGCCAGCAGCGCTAGGGGGACTAGCGGGGAGACCCAGTACTTC.

There are many counts of this clonotype. V is TRBV28 and J is TRBJ2-7, with 14 bases fitting TRBD2. Germline values: CDR1 MDHEN, CDR2 SYDVKM. After removal of 5 bases from V and 7 bases from J, the junction contained 4 bases not matched to a gene. The CDR3 has 14 amino acids. CDR3 coding DNA: TGTGCCAGCAGTCGGGGACTAGCGGGAGCTGAGCAGTACTTC. Its translation is CASSRGLAGAEQYF.